Below are 28 T cell receptor beta chains sequenced from a single sample in a study of Graves' ophthalmopathy and Graves' hyperthyroidism. Amplification from RNA transcripts yielded the TCR beta CDR3 regions. First-round RT-PCR with HTBI primers preceded a second-round multiplex PCR. TCRdb reprocessed the multiplex PCR reads via MiXCR and lists one record per CDR3 protein. The sample yields about 740,000 distinct CDR3 sequences, roughly two fifths seen once. Sample: peripheral blood. These TCRs come from an adult man with Graves' ophthalmopathy.

The rearrangement links TRBV19 to TRBJ2-7, with a possible D match to TRBD1 (5 bases). Looked up from germline, CDR1 is LNHDA and CDR2 is SQIVND (reference sequence). The V gene lost 4 bases and the J gene lost 0 bases, with 16 bases spanning the gap. The CDR3 has 16 residues. The CDR3 DNA reads TGTGCCAGTAGTAAGAAGGCGGACACAAGCTCCTACGAGCAGTACTTC. This translates into CASSKKADTSSYEQYF.

V usage is TRBV2 and J usage is TRBJ1-4, with a tentative D call TRBD1 (5 bases). This CDR3 comprises 14 residues. Germline CDR1 and CDR2: SNHLY and FYNNEI. The V gene lost 11 bases and the J gene lost 7 bases, with 20 bases spanning the gap. The CDR3 spells CAWSSGMRGEKLFF. In nucleotides, the CDR3 is TGTGCCTGGAGCAGCGGGATGAGGGGTGAAAAACTGTTTTTT.

This clonotype occurred many times. The chain joins TRBV9 to TRBJ2-6; D gene ambiguous. Deletions cut 0 bases from V and 12 bases from J, with 10 bases between. The CDR3 contains 13 residues. Germline V gene lookup returns CDR1 SGDLS and CDR2 YYNGEE. The CDR3 sequence is CASSVGSPPVLTF. For the CDR3, the DNA is TGTGCCAGCAGCGTAGGAAGCCCCCCCGTCCTGACTTTC.

The rearrangement uses TRBV12-3 or TRBV12-4 and TRBJ2-7; D remains ambiguous. The CDR3 loop spans 14 amino acids. Trimming stripped 6 bases from V and 2 bases from J, with 14 bases between. The CDR3 coding sequence is TGTGCCAGCAGAAAGAGTGGCGGCACCTACGAGCAGTACTTC. Its protein product is CASRKSGGTYEQYF.

This clonotype was detected only a few times. The genes are TRBV19 and TRBJ1-5; no definite D call. This CDR3 comprises 13 residues. Germline CDR1 LNHDA, CDR2 SQIVND (reference sequence). The V and J ends lost 4 bases and 3 bases respectively, with 7 bases between them. In DNA, the CDR3 is TGTGCCAGTAGTAGGCTCATCAATCAGCCCCAGCATTTT. Translating gives CASSRLINQPQHF.

This clonotype was picked up many times. The chain is built from TRBV10-3 and TRBJ2-2; TRBD1 agrees at 7 bases. Germline loops: CDR1 ENHRY, CDR2 SYGVKD. The V and J ends lost 4 bases and 4 bases, in that order; junction bases with no gene match: 6. CDR3 size: 15 residues. The chain's CDR3 is CAISGGRGRTGELFF. The CDR3 DNA is TGTGCCATCAGTGGAGGAAGGGGGCGCACCGGGGAGCTGTTTTTT.

The sample holds many counts of this clonotype. The gene calls are TRBV15 and TRBJ2-5, with D unresolved. V gave up 1 base and J gave up 5 bases, with 17 bases separating them. Germline-derived CDR1 and CDR2 are LNHNV and YYDKDF (reference sequence). The CDR3 runs to 16 residues. The CDR3 spells CATSRGWISTLETQYF. In DNA form, the CDR3 reads TGTGCCACCAGCAGAGGATGGATCTCGACCCTGGAGACCCAGTACTTC.

This chain uses TRBV20-1 with TRBJ2-5, with D perhaps TRBD2 (6 bases). CDR3 length equals 13 residues. V lost 1 base to trimming and J lost 5 bases, with 11 bases between them. Germline V lookup: CDR1 DFQATT, CDR2 SNEGSKA (reference sequence). The CDR3 nucleotides are TGCAGTGCTAGAGGTCTAGCGTGGGAGACCCAGTACTTC. Amino acid sequence: CSARGLAWETQYF.

The chain uses TRBV6-5 and TRBJ1-4, with D unclear. The V end lost 5 bases, the J end lost 5 bases, and 9 bases lay between the germline ends. Germline V gene data show CDR1 as MNHEY and CDR2 as SVGAGI. This CDR3 has 13 residues. The CDR3 here is CASSTSRNEKLFF. The CDR3 coding sequence is TGTGCCAGCAGTACCAGTCGAAATGAAAAACTGTTTTTT.

This clonotype was picked up a small number of times. The chain carries TRBV7-9 and TRBJ2-7, with D uncertain. Germline V gene lookup returns CDR1 SEHNR and CDR2 FQNEAQ (reference sequence). Trimming removed 4 bases at V and 5 bases at J, with 18 bases between. CDR3 length: 15 amino acids. CDR3 DNA: TGTGCCAGCAGCTCCATTTTGGCGGCGGCCCACGAGCAGTACTTC. Its translation: CASSSILAAAHEQYF.

The chain uses TRBV7-9 and TRBJ1-2; no clear D gene. The CDR3 covers 13 residues. V shed 2 bases and J shed 4 bases, with 8 bases lying between them. Germline assignment: CDR1 SEHNR and CDR2 FQNEAQ (reference sequence). CDR3 protein: CASSLYSGYGYTF. Written as DNA, the CDR3 is TGTGCCAGCAGCTTATACTCAGGCTATGGCTACACCTTC.

This chain uses TRBV14 with TRBJ2-7, with TRBD2 identical over 9 bases. J lost 7 bases, V lost 6 bases, and 10 bases had no gene match. The CDR3 consists of 14 residues. Per germline, CDR1 SGHDN and CDR2 FVKESK. CDR3 in DNA: TGTGCCAGCAGGCACGGACTAGCGTTTGGGGAGCAGTACTTC. Encoded protein: CASRHGLAFGEQYF.

The rearrangement uses TRBV2 and TRBJ2-7; D might be TRBD1 (7 bases). Germline CDR1 and CDR2: SNHLY and FYNNEI. Trimming took 7 bases from V and 3 from J, leaving 19 bases between them. The CDR3 runs to 15 residues. This CDR3 reads CASTGQARTIYEQYF. The CDR3 DNA is TGTGCCAGCACCGGACAGGCAAGGACTATCTACGAGCAGTACTTC.

The J gene is TRBJ2-5, the V gene TRBV12-5; D gene ambiguous. Trimming stripped 1 base from V and 3 bases from J, with 9 bases between. CDR1 and CDR2 from the germline V gene are LGHNT and FRNRAP. This CDR3 spans 14 amino acids. The CDR3 DNA is TGTGCTAGTGGTTTGGGACTGACCAAAGAGACCCAGTACTTC. It codes for CASGLGLTKETQYF.

Only a few counts were recorded for this clonotype. The rearrangement joins TRBV19 to TRBJ1-2, with D possibly TRBD1 on 5 matching bases. Germline-derived CDR1 and CDR2 are LNHDA and SQIVND (reference sequence). This CDR3 has 13 amino acids. Trimming pared 9 bases from V and 0 bases from J, leaving 11 bases between. The CDR3 region is CASQGVANYGYTF. CDR3 nucleotide sequence: TGTGCCAGCCAAGGGGTCGCTAACTATGGCTACACCTTC.

The rearrangement links TRBV20-1 to TRBJ1-2, with TRBD1 as a possible D gene (6 bases). The ends were cut back, 3 bases at V and 8 bases at J, with 19 bases in the middle. The germline V gene has CDR1 DFQATT and CDR2 SNEGSKA (reference sequence). This CDR3 has 14 residues. Here the CDR3 DNA reads TGCAGTGCTAGCGGAGATAGGGGGGCGCGAGGCTACACCTTC. Its protein is CSASGDRGARGYTF.

This clonotype came up a few times. J is TRBJ2-7 and V is TRBV10-3; possibly TRBD1 for D (6 bases). In germline, CDR1 is ENHRY, CDR2 SYGVKD. This CDR3 is 14 amino acids long. V was pared by 4 bases and J by 0 bases, with 10 bases between. Written as DNA, the CDR3 is TGTGCCATCAGTGGAAAGGACAGCTCCTACGAGCAGTACTTC. It specifies CAISGKDSSYEQYF.

The table lists this clonotype with a few counts. The chain carries TRBV20-1 and TRBJ2-7, with 9 positions matching TRBD2. With V trimmed by 5 bases and J by 6 bases, 14 bases remained unmatched. Germline loops: CDR1 DFQATT, CDR2 SNEGSKA (reference sequence). The length of the CDR3 is 15 residues. The CDR3 DNA follows: TGCAGTGCTGCACCTGCTAGCGGGAAGACGACCGAGCAGTACTTC. It specifies CSAAPASGKTTEQYF.

This clonotype has ten or more counts. The rearrangement joins TRBV19 to TRBJ1-4; TRBD1 matches 7 bases. Germline lookup yields CDR1 LNHDA and CDR2 SQIVND (reference sequence). V was pared by 6 bases and J by 4 bases, with 8 bases of the junction left unmatched. CDR3 length: 15 residues. CDR3 sequence reads: CASSSLTGINEKLFF. In DNA, the CDR3 is TGTGCCAGTAGCTCCTTGACAGGGATTAATGAAAAACTGTTTTTT. Full variable domain (outside the CDR3, taken from reference TRBV19 and TRBJ1-4): DGGITQSPKYLFRKEGQNVTLSCEQNLNHDAMYWYRQDPGQGLRLIYYSQIVNDFQKGDIAEGYSVSREKKESFPLTVTSAQKNPTAFYLCASSSLTGINEKLFFGSGTQLSVL.

The chain couples TRBV14 to TRBJ1-6, with 9 nucleotides matching TRBD1. V shed 5 bases, J shed 0 bases, and the junction held 8 bases outside the gene matches. The germline V gene encodes CDR1 SGHDN and CDR2 FVKESK. The CDR3 runs 18 residues. DNA of the CDR3: TGTGCCAGCAGCAACGGACAGGGGCCAAGCTCCTATAATTCACCCCTCCACTTT. It is translated as CASSNGQGPSSYNSPLHF.

There are many counts of this clonotype. The genes are TRBV5-1 and TRBJ2-5; 7 nucleotides align to TRBD1. The germline V gene has CDR1 SGHRS and CDR2 YFSETQ. J lost 3 bases, V lost 4 bases, and 3 bases had no gene match. The CDR3 sequence is 13 residues long. The CDR3 sequence is CASSIGTEETQYF. Here the CDR3 DNA reads TGCGCCAGCAGCATAGGGACAGAAGAGACCCAGTACTTC.

The chain employs TRBV5-5 and TRBJ1-2; 7 positions agree with TRBD1. Germline values: CDR1 SGHKS, CDR2 YYEKEE (reference sequence). The V and J ends lost 4 bases and 3 bases, in that order; junction bases with no gene match: 9. This CDR3 has 15 residues. CDR3 coding DNA: TGTGCCAGCAGCGTCCCGGACAGGAGGGACTATGGCTACACCTTC. Translation: CASSVPDRRDYGYTF.

This clonotype was detected a few times. The genes are TRBV5-1 and TRBJ1-2; D possibly corresponds to TRBD1 (5 bases). This CDR3 spans 16 amino acids. CDR1 is SGHRS and CDR2 is YFSETQ in the germline V gene. V lost 4 bases to trimming and J lost 4 bases, with 20 bases between them. CDR3 DNA sequence: TGCGCCAGCAGCCAAGAGATCGCAGGGAGGGGCTATGGCTACACCTTC. Translation gives CASSQEIAGRGYGYTF.

This clonotype was seen a few times. This chain links TRBV20-1 with TRBJ2-7, with 15 bases matching TRBD2. The germline gives CDR1 DFQATT, CDR2 SNEGSKA (reference sequence). V shed 3 bases and J 2 bases; nucleotides not matched to a gene: 8. The CDR3 is 17 residues long. CDR3 residues: CSASPGLAGGGPYEQYF. The DNA for the CDR3 is TGCAGTGCTAGTCCGGGACTAGCGGGAGGTGGTCCCTACGAGCAGTACTTC.

In its sample, this clonotype was seen a few times. This chain joins TRBV5-6 and TRBJ2-7, with 7 bases identical to TRBD1. The V and J ends lost 0 bases and 2 bases, in that order; junction bases with no gene match: 5. The length of the CDR3 is 15 residues. The germline gives CDR1 SGHDT, CDR2 YYEEEE. CDR3 amino acids: CASSLGTGLTYEQYF. As DNA, the CDR3 is TGTGCCAGCAGCTTGGGGACAGGCCTAACCTACGAGCAGTACTTC.

A word on this clonotype: An end of the junction does not agree with germline; a read error may underlie this. The chain uses TRBV10-3 and TRBJ2-5; no firm D call. The CDR3 totals 17 residues. CDR1 is ENHRY and CDR2 is SYGVKD in the germline V gene. DNA for the CDR3: TGTGCCAGCAGTTACTCGAACGGACCAGTGGGTGGAGAGACCCAGTACTTC. It specifies CASSYSNGPVGGETQYF.

This chain joins TRBV5-4 and TRBJ1-6; TRBD1 aligns across 7 bases. This CDR3 is built from 15 residues. Trimming removed 0 bases from V and 9 bases from J; junction bases left unmatched: 6. Germline V CDR1 and CDR2: SGHNT, YYREEE (reference sequence). The CDR3 DNA is TGTGCCAGCAGCTTGGACCAGGGGGTTATTTCACCCCTCCACTTT. This translates into CASSLDQGVISPLHF.

This clonotype was observed at least ten times. The V call is TRBV14, the J call TRBJ1-2, with D possibly being TRBD1 (6 bases). Germline lookup yields CDR1 SGHDN and CDR2 FVKESK. The ends were cut back, 6 bases at V and 8 bases at J, with 16 bases in the middle. CDR3 size: 13 residues. CDR3 DNA sequence: TGTGCCAGCAGTGCAACAGGGCTAGAAGGCTACACCTTC. Amino acids: CASSATGLEGYTF.